Described below is a single T cell receptor (beta chain) sequence and its context. This clone was picked up a small number of times. It has no known antigen specificity. No much larger clone exists at a distance of one base, and base qualities are not known. The High Capacity cDNA Reverse Transcription Kit was used to reverse transcribe all of the isolated RNA, meaning that expressed TCRB transcripts were what got sequenced. Deep immunoSEQ sequencing was applied to naive, central memory and regulatory T cell samples, giving an average of about 3.57 million total reads per sample. Sorted cells were lysed in RLT buffer, and RNA was extracted using DNase-treated RNeasy Micro or Mini kits according to cell number. To prevent cross-contamination, every cell subset was processed on its own, while patient and healthy donor samples were processed together. The immunoSEQ multiplex PCR was used to amplify TCRB sequences from cDNA, generating 87-bp fragments that spanned the CDR3 region. Amplicons were sequenced on the Illumina HiSeq platform. Per the original workflow: Synthetic template baselines were used to correct PCR bias computationally, reads within Hamming distance 2 were collapsed, and singletons that could not be merged were discarded. Reads were aligned to IMGT to assign V, D and J genes, CDR3 length, and insertions or deletions at six rearrangement sites. Clonotype counts were normalized to sorted cell number within each subset before computing true diversity and Gini coefficients with the tcR R package. The overlap coefficient, calculated on TCRB nucleotide sequences, was used to quantify repertoire sharing. Out-of-frame TCRB sequences from naive cells were analyzed to stand in for the pre-selection repertoire. What TCRdb holds here is the immuneACCESS table cut down to in-frame rearrangements. Part of the clones is not present; checked against another copy, under half of the missing clones reflect an unresolved V gene, and the others are unexplained. That table gives V, J and clone size, and the DNA gave D and trimming. This sample lists 600,000 to 700,000 clones; 9.5% to 15% were detected once. Of the sample, around 0.12% falls within the top ten clones.

The data originate from a study of beta chain features in type 1 diabetes (dated by TCRdb to 2016 to 2019). For the study in its entirety: No differences in mean age, gender distribution, total cell number or subset yield were found between patients and healthy donors. In the study, TCRB repertoires of sorted circulating CD4+ T cell subsets from recently diagnosed type 1 diabetes patients were compared with those of matched healthy donors. Regulatory and stem cell-like memory subsets were isolated from only 8 patients and 8 healthy donors, whereas naive and central memory subsets came from all 28 donors. A total of roughly 98,000,000 sorted cells were examined across all samples, and a strong correlation was observed between cell number per subset and RNA yield. Overall study results and their limits: PCR might favor shorter templates, but patient and control samples were amplified and corrected together, so any skew would affect both groups equally. At VDJ recombination sites, type 1 diabetes patients had fewer insertions and more deleted nucleotides, which implies abnormalities in thymic rearrangement. HLA sub-analyses involved small numbers of individuals, so any influence of HLA type on TCRB rearrangement remained unresolved. In all four CD4+ subsets, TCRB CDR3 length was moderately but significantly shorter in type 1 diabetes patients. Because cDNA was sequenced instead of genomic DNA, activated cells with high expression could be over-represented, although the groups did not differ in activation or CD3 levels. The naive, central memory and regulatory TCRB repertoires appeared to resemble one another more closely among patients than among healthy donors.

Inclusive of the bounding cysteine and phenylalanine, the CDR3 is 14 residues long. The DNA shown is the 42-base CDR3, in frame from base 1. The germline V gene encodes CDR1 LGHNA and CDR2 YSLEER. V drops 4 bases and J drops 6 bases, leaving 14 bases in between. Each donor gave one peripheral blood draw, roughly 120 mL on average, collected into heparinised tubes. A BD FACSAria II was used to sort naive, central memory, regulatory and stem cell-like memory CD4+ T cells with a panel that included CD45RO, CCR7, CD25, CD127, CD95 and CD27. Every sorted population had a purity above 95%. PBMCs were separated immediately by Lymphoprep density gradient centrifugation and were stained directly, without being cultured. So that batch effects would be minimized, each experiment stained and sorted samples in pairs, pairing one healthy donor with one patient.

Input material: naive CD4+ T cells from blood. This specimen's cell subset or site label, interpreted: true naive CD4+ T cells. The receptor comes from a young man with type 1 diabetes. The chain was built from TRBV4-3 and TRBJ2-3; matching of 5 bases hints at TRBD1 as the D gene. This receptor carries the CDR3 CASSPRQTGDTQYF. Here is the DNA: TGCGCCAGCAGCCCCCGACAGACCGGGGATACGCAGTATTTT.